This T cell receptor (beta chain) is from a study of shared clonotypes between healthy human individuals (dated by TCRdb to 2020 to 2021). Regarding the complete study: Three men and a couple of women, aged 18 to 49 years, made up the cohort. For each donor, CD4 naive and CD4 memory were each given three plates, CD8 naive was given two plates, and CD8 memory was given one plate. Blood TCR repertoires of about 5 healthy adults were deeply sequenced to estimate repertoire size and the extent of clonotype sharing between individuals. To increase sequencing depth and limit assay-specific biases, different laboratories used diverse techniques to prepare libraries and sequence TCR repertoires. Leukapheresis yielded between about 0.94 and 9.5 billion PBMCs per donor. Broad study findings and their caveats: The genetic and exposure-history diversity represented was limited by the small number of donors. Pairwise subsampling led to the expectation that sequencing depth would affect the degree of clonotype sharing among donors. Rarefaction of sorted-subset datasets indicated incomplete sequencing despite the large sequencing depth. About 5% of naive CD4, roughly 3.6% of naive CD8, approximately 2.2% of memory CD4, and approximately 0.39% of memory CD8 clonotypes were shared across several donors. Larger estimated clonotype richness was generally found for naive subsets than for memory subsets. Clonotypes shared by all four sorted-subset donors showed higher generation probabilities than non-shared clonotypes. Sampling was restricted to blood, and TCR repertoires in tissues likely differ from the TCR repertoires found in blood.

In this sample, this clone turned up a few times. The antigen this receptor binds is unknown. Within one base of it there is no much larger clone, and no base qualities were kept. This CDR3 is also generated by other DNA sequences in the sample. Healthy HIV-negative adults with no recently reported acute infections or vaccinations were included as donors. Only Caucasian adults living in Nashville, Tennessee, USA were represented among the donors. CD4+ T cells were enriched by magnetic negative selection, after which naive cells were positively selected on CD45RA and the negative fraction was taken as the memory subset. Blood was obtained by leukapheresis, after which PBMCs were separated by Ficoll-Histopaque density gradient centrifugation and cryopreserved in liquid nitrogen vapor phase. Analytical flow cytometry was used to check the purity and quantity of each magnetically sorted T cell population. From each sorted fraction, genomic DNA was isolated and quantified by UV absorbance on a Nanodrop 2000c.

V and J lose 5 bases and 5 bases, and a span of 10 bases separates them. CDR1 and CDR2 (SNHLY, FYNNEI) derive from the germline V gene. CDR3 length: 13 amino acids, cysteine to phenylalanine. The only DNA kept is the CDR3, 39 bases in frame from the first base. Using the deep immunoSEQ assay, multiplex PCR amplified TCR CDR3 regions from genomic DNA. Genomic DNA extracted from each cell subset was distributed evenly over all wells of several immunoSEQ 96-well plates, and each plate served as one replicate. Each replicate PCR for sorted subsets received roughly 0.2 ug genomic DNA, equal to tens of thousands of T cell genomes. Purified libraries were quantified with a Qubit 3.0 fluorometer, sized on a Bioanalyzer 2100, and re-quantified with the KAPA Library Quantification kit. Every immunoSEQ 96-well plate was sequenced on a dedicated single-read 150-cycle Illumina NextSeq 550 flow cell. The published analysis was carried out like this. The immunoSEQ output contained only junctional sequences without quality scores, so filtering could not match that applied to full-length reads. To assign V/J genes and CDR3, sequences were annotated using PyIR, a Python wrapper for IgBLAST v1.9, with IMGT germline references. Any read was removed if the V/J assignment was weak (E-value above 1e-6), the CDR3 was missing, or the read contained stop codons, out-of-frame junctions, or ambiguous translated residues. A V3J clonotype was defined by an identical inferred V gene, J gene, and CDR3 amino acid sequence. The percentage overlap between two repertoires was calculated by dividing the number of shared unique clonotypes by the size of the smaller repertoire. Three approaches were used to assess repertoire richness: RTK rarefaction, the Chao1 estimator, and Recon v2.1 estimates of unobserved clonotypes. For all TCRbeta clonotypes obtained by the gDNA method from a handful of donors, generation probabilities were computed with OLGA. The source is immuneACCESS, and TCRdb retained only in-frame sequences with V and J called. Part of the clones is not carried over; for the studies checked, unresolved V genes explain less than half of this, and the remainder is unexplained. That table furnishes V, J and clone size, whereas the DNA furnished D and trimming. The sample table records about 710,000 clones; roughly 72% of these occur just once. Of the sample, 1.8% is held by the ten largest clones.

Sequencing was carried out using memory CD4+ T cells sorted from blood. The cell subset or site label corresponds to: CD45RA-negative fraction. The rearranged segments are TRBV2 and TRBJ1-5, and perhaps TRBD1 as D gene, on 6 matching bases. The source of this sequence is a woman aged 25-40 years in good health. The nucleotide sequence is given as TGTGCCAGCAGTAGGACAGAGGATCAGCCCCAGCATTTT. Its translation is CASSRTEDQPQHF. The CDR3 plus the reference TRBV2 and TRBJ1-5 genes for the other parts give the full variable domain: EPEVTQTPSHQVTQMGQEVILRCVPISNHLYFYWYRQILGQKVEFLVSFYNNEISEKSEIFDDQFSVERPDGSNFTLKIRSTKLEDSAMYFCASSRTEDQPQHFGDGTRLSIL.